The TCR beta chain described here comes from a study of regulatory T cells in long-lasting Graves disease. Study at large: A definition of persistent Graves' disease required over 5 years of antithyroid drugs plus positive TSH receptor antibodies. Study results and caveats: Sample size was small, which may have lowered accuracy. Persistent disease was associated with favored TRBV28 usage and with favored use of TRBJ1-2 and TRBJ2-5. The study found persistent patients shared more public clonotypes (roughly 2,600) than new patients (approximately 870).

Library construction for TCR beta used iRepertoire HTBI primers and Arm-PCR of CDR3 regions. Using its own MiXCR run on the multiplex PCR reads, TCRdb lists one record per CDR3 protein. The data show 650,000 to 850,000 distinct CDR3 sequences, with approximately 31% seen just once and roughly 46% held by the top ten. V lost 4 bases and J lost 2; bases outside the gene matches: 10. CDR1 and CDR2 (germline): MGHRA, YSYEKL. The CDR3 is made up of 18 amino acids. In the case of this clonotype: Its antigen is unidentified.

As for time point: persistent/refractory GD, antithyroid drugs over 5 years with positive TRAb. Making the TCR library involved RNA that had been extracted from PBMCs. The V and J genes are TRBV4-1 and TRBJ2-7; 14 bases align to TRBD2. Sample: peripheral blood mononuclear cells (PBMCs), taken when the disease was refractory, from a patient treated with antithyroid drugs. This TCR derives from a female donor with Graves disease. CDR3 nucleotides: TGCGCCAGCAGCCGCTCAATTGGACTAGCGGGAGGAACCTACGAGCAGTACTTC. Translated, it gives CASSRSIGLAGGTYEQYF.